A selection of T cell receptor beta chains follows, all from one sample in a study of T cell changes during pregnancy in multiple sclerosis. TCRdb's copy holds only in-frame clones and misses some; the assay was immunoSEQ multiplex PCR. The sample includes around 60,000 clones, over 85% of them seen just once. The material was CD4+ T cells from peripheral blood mononuclear cells, obtained before pregnancy. The receptor source for this set is a female donor with multiple sclerosis, enrolled in a pregnancy study. Both conserved end residues are part of each CDR3. The order of the fields is D gene, J gene, clone size, V gene, CDR3 protein, CDR3 DNA. The D gene is left open where the match is weak. Size tells how often a clone was seen (once, few, many) or the class of an expanded clone, and some rows leave it out.

.	TRBJ2-2	.	TRBV5-5	CASSLDLGSTNTGELFF	TGTGCCAGCAGCTTGGATCTAGGCAGCACGAACACCGGGGAGCTGTTTTTT
TRBD2	TRBJ2-3	.	TRBV29-1	CSVALLRREGPVDTQYF	TGCAGCGTCGCCCTCCTGAGACGGGAGGGCCCGGTAGATACGCAGTATTTT
.	TRBJ2-5	.	TRBV28	CASSTTQGRETQYF	TGTGCCAGCAGTACTACGCAGGGTAGGGAGACCCAGTACTTC
TRBD2	TRBJ2-1	once	TRBV6-5	CASNHRGDEQFF	TGTGCCAGCAACCACCGGGGGGATGAGCAGTTCTTC
TRBD1	TRBJ2-2	.	TRBV5-1	CASSFANSGQINTGELFF	TGCGCCAGCAGTTTCGCGAACTCGGGACAGATTAACACCGGGGAGCTGTTTTTT
.	TRBJ1-2	.	TRBV19	CASKPTGVYGYTF	TGTGCCAGTAAGCCGACAGGTGTCTATGGCTACACCTTC
.	TRBJ2-5	once	TRBV11-3	CASSLDRSYQETQYF	TGTGCCAGCAGCTTAGATCGGTCATACCAAGAGACCCAGTACTTC
.	TRBJ1-5	.	TRBV19	CASRQVNQPQHF	TGTGCCAGTAGGCAGGTCAATCAGCCCCAGCATTTT
.	TRBJ1-2	once	TRBV7-9	CASSLDMGHYGYTF	TGTGCCAGCAGCTTAGATATGGGGCACTATGGCTACACCTTC
.	TRBJ2-7	.	TRBV9	CASSVAGIGVQIYEQYF	TGTGCCAGCAGCGTAGCCGGAATCGGGGTTCAAATCTACGAGCAGTACTTC
.	TRBJ2-1	.	TRBV5-1	CASSLGRASYNEQFF	TGCGCCAGCAGCTTAGGCAGGGCCTCCTACAATGAGCAGTTCTTC
.	TRBJ2-1	.	TRBV27	CASRSVYGYEQFF	TGTGCCAGCAGGTCTGTATACGGTTATGAGCAGTTCTTC
TRBD1	TRBJ1-3	.	TRBV6-1	CASSENPSWTGGGNTIYF	TGTGCCAGCAGTGAAAACCCATCTTGGACAGGGGGTGGAAACACCATATATTTT
.	TRBJ1-5	.	TRBV7-9	CASSLAGGNQPQHF	TGTGCCAGCAGCTTAGCAGGGGGCAATCAGCCCCAGCATTTT
TRBD1	TRBJ1-3	few	TRBV6-5	CASSQTGFSGNTIYF	TGTGCCAGCAGCCAGACAGGGTTCTCTGGAAACACCATATATTTT
TRBD2	TRBJ2-1	.	TRBV9	CASSVGISGRDNEQFF	TGTGCCAGCAGCGTAGGCATTAGCGGGAGGGATAATGAGCAGTTCTTC
TRBD1	TRBJ1-1	.	TRBV6-5	CASRRTGGFQTEAFF	TGTGCCAGCAGGAGGACAGGGGGCTTTCAGACTGAAGCTTTCTTT
TRBD2	TRBJ2-7	.	TRBV15	CATSRPGGIYEQYF	TGTGCCACCAGCAGACCGGGAGGAATTTACGAGCAGTACTTC
TRBD1	TRBJ2-7	.	TRBV6-5	CASSRTGSSSYEQYF	TGTGCCAGCAGCCGGACAGGGTCGAGCTCTTACGAGCAGTACTTC
TRBD2	TRBJ2-3	.	TRBV5-4	CASSVHLLAGTDTQYF	TGTGCCAGCAGCGTCCACCTCCTAGCGGGCACAGATACGCAGTATTTT
TRBD1	TRBJ2-1	.	TRBV7-7	CASSLGTGSYNEQFF	TGTGCTAGCAGCTTGGGGACAGGATCCTACAATGAGCAGTTCTTC
TRBD2	TRBJ2-3	.	TRBV9	CASSPRLAGSTDTQYF	TGTGCCAGCAGCCCGCGGCTAGCGGGGAGCACAGATACGCAGTATTTT
TRBD1	TRBJ1-2	.	TRBV18	CASSPGQGAGYGYTF	TGTGCCAGCTCACCGGGACAGGGGGCTGGTTATGGCTACACCTTC
.	TRBJ1-1	.	TRBV29-1	CSVDPALSNTEAFF	TGCAGCGTTGATCCCGCGCTATCGAACACTGAAGCTTTCTTT
TRBD2	TRBJ2-7	.	TRBV7-2	CASSLESTSGSYEQYF	TGTGCCAGCAGCTTAGAGAGCACTAGCGGGAGCTACGAGCAGTACTTC
TRBD1	TRBJ2-7	.	TRBV18	CASSLTDRGGEQYF	TGTGCCAGCTCACTAACGGACAGGGGAGGCGAGCAGTACTTC
TRBD2	TRBJ2-1	.	TRBV30	CAGNLKTSGRVDEQFF	TGTGCCGGAAACTTAAAGACTAGCGGGAGGGTAGATGAGCAGTTCTTC
TRBD1	TRBJ2-2	.	TRBV7-2	CASGGQVANTGELFF	TGTGCCAGCGGTGGACAGGTTGCGAACACCGGGGAGCTGTTTTTT
.	TRBJ1-5	.	TRBV2	CASSPETGRSNQPQHF	TGTGCCAGCAGCCCAGAGACCGGGAGGAGCAATCAGCCCCAGCATTTT
TRBD1	TRBJ1-2	.	TRBV28	CASSTLDRGFNGYTF	TGTGCCAGCAGTACCCTGGACAGGGGGTTCAATGGCTACACCTTC
.	TRBJ2-7	.	TRBV25-1	CASSGGTAYEQYF	TGTGCCAGCAGTGGGGGGACTGCCTACGAGCAGTACTTC
.	TRBJ1-6	.	TRBV9	CASSGTGTPNSPLHF	TGTGCCAGCAGCGGAACCGGGACACCTAATTCACCCCTCCACTTT
TRBD2	TRBJ2-2	few	TRBV28	CASSPASGRVGELFF	TGTGCCAGCAGTCCGGCTAGCGGGAGGGTCGGGGAGCTGTTTTTT
.	TRBJ1-1	.	TRBV14	CASSQNLNTEAFF	TGTGCCAGCAGCCAAAACCTAAACACTGAAGCTTTCTTT
.	TRBJ1-4	.	TRBV9	CASSVEGLNEKLFF	TGTGCCAGCAGCGTAGAGGGGTTGAATGAAAAACTGTTTTTT